This T cell receptor (beta chain) was obtained from a study of T cell responses to AZD1222 COVID-19 vaccine. With regard to this clone: Its antigen is still unknown.

Overall study findings and caveats: None of the repertoires were sampled until the peak T cell response had passed. After two AZD1222 doses, spike-specific TCR breadth and depth rose versus day 0. Only six AZD1222 recipients tested seropositive at baseline. Most donors were white British, females outnumbered males, and clonal diversity was possibly underestimated.

Germline CDR1 SGDLS, CDR2 YYNGEE. The V and J ends lost 0 bases and 5 bases respectively, with 14 bases between them. The CDR3 runs 15 residues. The assay was immunoSEQ multiplex PCR, and TCRdb's table has in-frame clones only and misses some. The profile shows approximately 110,000 clones, around 87% of them singletons. The V and J genes are TRBV9 and TRBJ1-1; D perhaps matches TRBD1 (6 bases). The sequence came from an adult in good health. The source was peripheral blood, collected on day 0 of AZD1222 vaccination. CDR3 sequence (DNA): TGTGCCAGCAGCGTAGATGGGGCAGGGGTGACTGAAGCTTTCTTT. Amino acid sequence: CASSVDGAGVTEAFF. Together with reference TRBV9 and TRBJ1-1, the CDR3 gives the full variable domain: DSGVTQTPKHLITATGQRVTLRCSPRSGDLSVYWYQQSLDQGLQFLIQYYNGEERAKGNILERFSAQQFPDLHSELNLSSLELGDSALYFCASSVDGAGVTEAFFGQGTRLTVV.